The present entry profiles one T cell receptor beta chain with its context. At one end the junction does not follow the germline gene, possibly because of a read error. The data stem from a study of blood T cell repertoires in COVID-19. The protocol was immunoSEQ multiplex PCR, while the TCRdb copy is restricted to in-frame clones and leaves out a portion. This sample has approximately 210,000 clones, with less than 90% found just once. The clonotype comes from a man aged 35 to 55 with acute or convalescent COVID-19. Sequenced sample: peripheral blood.

CDR3 sequence reads: CASRLGSGSWGTGELFF. The DNA for the CDR3 is TGCGCCAGCAGATTGGGTAGCGGGAGTTGGGGCACCGGGGAGCTGTTTTTT. The chain is built from TRBV5-1 and TRBJ2-2; 9 positions match TRBD2. The CDR3 totals 17 residues. Germline CDR1 and CDR2: SGHRS and YFSETQ.